The sequence of this T cell receptor (beta chain) was determined in a study of blood T cell repertoires in COVID-19. Study summary: Samples representing acute and convalescent COVID-19 were sourced from the United States, Italy and Spain. PBMCs, B-cell-depleted T cells, or T cells were the source of the cDNA or gDNA that made up the material.

Original methodology: Nucleated cell number was recorded as an estimate derived from reference gene primer amplification. The data were produced by immunoSEQ multiplex PCR, yet TCRdb's version contains in-frame clones alone and is incomplete. V, J and clone size are taken as reported in that table, and D and trimming were inferred from the DNA itself. The sample includes approximately 100,000 clones, around 80% of them seen just once. V lost 2 bases to trimming and J lost 4 bases; unmatched junction nucleotides: 6. CDR1 is LGHNA, CDR2 YNFKEQ, per germline. The CDR3 has 16 amino acids. Sequencing was done on a sample of peripheral blood. This chain joins TRBV4-2 and TRBJ2-3; TRBD2 agrees at 10 bases. The TCR originated in an elderly woman with active or convalescent COVID-19. The CDR3 DNA is TGTGCCAGCAGCCAAACTAGCGGGGTAGGTCCAGATACGCAGTATTTT. Protein: CASSQTSGVGPDTQYF.